The 10 T cell receptor beta chains presented below share a single source sample, sequenced in a study of blood T cell repertoires in COVID-19 (dated by TCRdb to the early 2020s). Library preparation employed the immunoSEQ multiplex PCR assay. Drawn from immuneACCESS, this table holds only the in-frame rearrangements with V and J called that TCRdb kept. Clones are partly lost; checked studies trace under half to an unresolved V gene and leave the rest unexplained. Here the sample has about half a million clones; roughly 89% occur a single time. Of the sample, around 0.95% falls within the top ten clones. Sequencing was done on a sample of peripheral blood. The receptors were gathered from a man aged 18-30 years with COVID-19, enrolled during active disease.

Note on this clone: Different DNA sequences within this sample yield the same CDR3. The J gene is TRBJ1-5, the V gene TRBV2, with 7 positions matching TRBD1. The J segment lost 4 bases and the V segment lost 7 bases, leaving 4 bases of the junction unmatched. Germline V lookup: CDR1 SNHLY, CDR2 FYNNEI. This CDR3 spans 13 amino acids. CDR3 in DNA: TGTGCCAGCAAAAGGGACAGTAATCAGCCCCAGCATTTT. Translation: CASKRDSNQPQHF.

In this sample, this clone turned up a few times. The chain joins TRBV12-3 or TRBV12-4 to TRBJ1-5; 7 bases agree with TRBD1. CDR3 size: 13 residues. V shed 4 bases and J 6 bases; nucleotides not matched to a gene: 3. The CDR3 protein is CASSYPGGQPQHF. CDR3 in DNA: TGTGCCAGCAGTTACCCAGGGGGTCAGCCCCAGCATTTT.

In nucleotides, the CDR3 is TGTGCCAGCAGCTTGCAGGTTCCAGATACGCAGTATTTT. Translation gives CASSLQVPDTQYF. The V and J genes are TRBV5-5 and TRBJ2-3; D not certain. Trimming took off 1 base at V and 4 bases at J, with 7 bases between the two ends. The V gene's germline CDR1 is SGHKS and CDR2 YYEKEE (reference sequence). CDR3 length equals 13 residues.

This clone has only a few counts. CDR3 region: CASSPGTGSGYTF. The CDR3 coding sequence is TGTGCCAGCAGCCCAGGGACAGGGTCCGGCTACACCTTC. This rearrangement joins TRBV4-2 to TRBJ1-2; 9 bases align to TRBD1. The CDR3 runs to 13 residues. Germline V gene lookup returns CDR1 LGHNA and CDR2 YNFKEQ. With 4 bases clipped from V and 8 bases from J, the junction kept 5 bases outside the gene matches.

This clone was recorded once. This chain connects TRBV10-1 to TRBJ2-1; TRBD1 is a possible D gene (6 bases). V lost 6 bases and J lost 5, with 17 bases in between. Germline V gene lookup returns CDR1 WNHNN and CDR2 SYGVQD (reference sequence). CDR3 size: 15 residues. This CDR3 reads CASSKLTGPNNEQFF. In DNA form, the CDR3 reads TGCGCCAGCAGCAAATTGACAGGTCCGAACAATGAGCAGTTCTTC.

The chain carries TRBV7-9 and TRBJ1-4; no clear D. The CDR3 totals 11 residues. Germline V gives CDR1 SEHNR, CDR2 FQNEAQ (reference sequence). Between the trimmed V and J ends, which lost 5 bases and 8 bases, there was a span of 6 bases. The CDR3 nucleotides are TGTGCCAGCAGCCCGTTGGAAAAACTGTTTTTT. It specifies CASSPLEKLFF.

V gene TRBV11-2 combines with J gene TRBJ2-3; TRBD1 matches at 8 bases. Germline V CDR1 and CDR2: SGHAT, FQNNGV. Trimming cost V 0 bases and J 4 bases; bases outside gene matches: 9. CDR3 length: 17 residues. CDR3 bases: TGTGCCAGCAGCTTAGATTTATGGACAGGGTCGGCAGATACGCAGTATTTT. It encodes CASSLDLWTGSADTQYF.

This chain uses TRBV5-1 with TRBJ1-1; D is unresolved. The CDR3 runs to 14 residues. With 0 bases removed from V and 1 base from J, the gap between germline ends came to 7 bases. Germline V gives CDR1 SGHRS, CDR2 YFSETQ. Here the CDR3 reads CASSLEVANTEAFF. The DNA for the CDR3 is TGCGCCAGCAGCTTGGAAGTGGCGAACACTGAAGCTTTCTTT.

The chain has TRBV5-4 and TRBJ2-1, with D maybe TRBD2 (6 bases). V lost 9 bases to trimming and J lost 6 bases, with 13 bases between them. This CDR3 spans 12 amino acids. Germline lookup yields CDR1 SGHNT and CDR2 YYREEE (reference sequence). DNA for the CDR3: TGTGCCATTCGCGGGACTGGCAATGAGCAGTTCTTC. It specifies CAIRGTGNEQFF.

This chain links TRBV27 with TRBJ1-1; no clear D. Trimming removed 3 bases at V and 0 bases at J, with 8 bases between. Per germline, CDR1 MNHEY and CDR2 SMNVEV (reference sequence). The CDR3 loop spans 14 amino acids. The CDR3 is CASSFNSMNTEAFF. Written as DNA, the CDR3 is TGTGCCAGCAGTTTTAACAGCATGAACACTGAAGCTTTCTTT.